Below, one T cell receptor beta chain is given with its context. Its antigen remains unidentified. Using immunoSEQ multiplex PCR, the repertoire was profiled, and TCRdb retains in-frame clones only, with some absent. The sample comprises 95,000 to 100,000 clones, over 90% of which are singletons, and 12% rests with the top ten. CDR1 is ENHRY and CDR2 is SYGVKD in the germline V gene. The V gene lost 2 bases and the J gene lost 7 bases, with 8 bases spanning the gap. This CDR3 region has 12 residues. This entry belongs to a study of siplizumab effects on memory and regulatory T cells. The study's findings and limits: Apparently more diverse than memory cells, naive T cells also seemed major alloresponse contributors. Unstimulated subsets contained matches for only a minor fraction of alloreactive clones.

What was sequenced was non-Treg CD4+ T cells sorted from blood. The source is a human donor in good health. This chain joins TRBV10-3 and TRBJ1-2; D uncertain. The CDR3 DNA is TGTGCCATCAGTGAGCTTCAAGCTGGCTACACCTTC. It encodes CAISELQAGYTF.